These 25 T cell receptor beta chains came from one sample sequenced in a study of beta chain features in type 1 diabetes. The authors reverse transcribed all of the isolated RNA, so sequencing captured expressed TCRB transcripts. Data came from immunoSEQ multiplex PCR; TCRdb stores just in-frame clones and leaves some out. In the table there are around 250,000 clones, about 30% of which are singletons. Material for sequencing was central memory CD4+ T cells from blood. The origin of the receptors is a man under 40 in good health.

In this sample, this clone turned up a few times. The chain has TRBV4-1 and TRBJ2-4; tentative D call: TRBD2 (5 bases). The germline CDR1 and CDR2 sequences are MGHRA and YSYEKL. V was cut by 0 bases and J by 8 bases, with 14 bases left in between. The length of the CDR3 is 15 residues. The CDR3 DNA follows: TGCGCCAGCAGCCAAGACTCGGGTTCCGGGGACATTCAGTACTTC. Translating gives CASSQDSGSGDIQYF.

The chain is built from TRBV7-2 and TRBJ2-4; 8 bases are a match to TRBD1. Germline loops: CDR1 SGHTA, CDR2 FQGNSA. Trimming at V came to 1 base and at J to 6 bases, leaving 8 bases not matched to a gene. The CDR3 is 16 residues long. CDR3 in DNA: TGTGCCAGCAGCTTAGACAGGGGGTCGTCGTTAAACATTCAGTACTTC. Translated: CASSLDRGSSLNIQYF.

The chain combines TRBV5-1 with TRBJ1-6; 7 bases are a match to TRBD1. This CDR3 is built from 14 residues. Trimming at V came to 3 bases and at J to 9 bases, leaving 6 bases not matched to a gene. Germline lookup yields CDR1 SGHRS and CDR2 YFSETQ. CDR3 region: CASSYGGQTSPLHF. Here the CDR3 DNA reads TGCGCCAGCAGCTACGGGGGACAGACTTCACCCCTCCACTTT.

This clone was detected only a few times. V is TRBV23-1 and J is TRBJ1-6; D is uncertain. TRBV23-1 is an ORF, and what it does is uncertain. V lost 4 bases and J lost 14, with 18 bases in between. This CDR3 spans 14 amino acids. CDR3 bases: TGCGCCAGCAGTCGACCCCGGGCGGGGTCCACCCTCCACTTT. Amino acid sequence: CASSRPRAGSTLHF.

The chain combines TRBV13 with TRBJ2-5; D gene unclear. The better agreement between TRBJ2-7 and the DNA end casts doubt on the J call. The CDR3 runs to 13 residues. Germline CDR1 and CDR2: PRHDT and FYEKMQ (reference sequence). This CDR3 is CASSHLSGYEQYF. In DNA, the CDR3 is TGTGCCAGCAGCCACCTCTCGGGTTACGAGCAGTACTTC.

V gene TRBV30 combines with J gene TRBJ2-3; D possibly uses TRBD1 or TRBD2 (5 bases each). V was pared by 4 bases and J by 5 bases, with 19 bases between. Germline V CDR1 and CDR2: GTSNPN, SVGIG (reference sequence). The CDR3 spans 15 residues. The CDR3 region has the DNA TGTGCCTGGACCGGGGACGCCCGAGAGGGAGATACGCAGTATTTT. This gives the protein CAWTGDAREGDTQYF. The variable domain in full, with the rest retrieved from reference TRBV30 and TRBJ2-3, is SQTIHQWPATLVQPVGSPLSLECTVEGTSNPNLYWYRQAAGRGLQLLFYSVGIGQISSEVPQNLSASRPQDRQFILSSKKLLLSDSGFYLCAWTGDAREGDTQYFGPGTRLTVL.

This clone was recorded a few times. The V and J genes are TRBV29-1 and TRBJ1-3; D is unclear. The CDR3 totals 13 residues. Deletions cut 4 bases from V and 0 bases from J, with 7 bases between. CDR1 and CDR2 from the germline V gene are SQVTM and ANQGSEA. The CDR3 spells CSVGGSSGNTIYF. Here the CDR3 DNA reads TGCAGCGTTGGAGGCAGCTCTGGAAACACCATATATTTT.

Only one count was recorded for this clone. This chain joins TRBV15 and TRBJ1-5, with 10 positions matching TRBD1. The CDR3 sequence is 16 residues long. J was trimmed by 7 bases and V by 1 base; bases with no gene match: 7. Looked up from germline, CDR1 is LNHNV and CDR2 is YYDKDF (reference sequence). The CDR3 region is CATSRGVDRGEQPQHF. In DNA, the CDR3 is TGTGCCACCAGCAGAGGCGTGGACAGGGGGGAACAGCCCCAGCATTTT.

This clone was observed a few times. The chain is built from TRBV10-3 and TRBJ2-3; D gene uncertain. The germline gives CDR1 ENHRY, CDR2 SYGVKD. The germline V and J ends were trimmed by 5 bases and 5 bases, with 8 bases remaining between them. The CDR3 extends over 12 amino acids. CDR3 loop: CAISNAGDTQYF. In DNA, the CDR3 is TGTGCCATCAGTAACGCTGGAGATACGCAGTATTTT.

This clone occurred a few times. The V gene is TRBV30, the J gene TRBJ2-1; a weak D match, TRBD2 (5 bases). V lost 0 bases to trimming and J lost 5 bases, with 11 bases between them. The germline V gene has CDR1 GTSNPN and CDR2 SVGIG (reference sequence). The CDR3 contains 14 residues. DNA of the CDR3: TGTGCCTGGAGTGTCGAGCGGAGCAACAATGAGCAGTTCTTC. Translating gives CAWSVERSNNEQFF.

V gene TRBV5-1 combines with J gene TRBJ1-4; D may be TRBD1 (5 bases). V gave up 4 bases and J gave up 8 bases, with 15 bases separating them. This CDR3 is built from 14 residues. Germline loops: CDR1 SGHRS, CDR2 YFSETQ. The CDR3 region is CASSTGAQREKLFF. CDR3 sequence (DNA): TGCGCCAGCAGCACCGGGGCACAGAGGGAAAAACTGTTTTTT.

J is TRBJ2-7 and V is TRBV20-1, with a possible D match to TRBD2 (6 bases). Per the germline V gene, CDR1 is DFQATT and CDR2 is SNEGSKA (reference sequence). The V end was cut by 5 bases, the J end by 7 bases, with 9 bases between. The CDR3 sequence is 10 residues long. The CDR3 coding sequence is TGCAGTGCTGTCGCGGGAGAGCAGTACTTC. This encodes CSAVAGEQYF.

This clone came up a few times. The chain links TRBV5-6 to TRBJ2-7; the D is unclear. Looked up from germline, CDR1 is SGHDT and CDR2 is YYEEEE. The V and J ends lost 0 bases and 0 bases respectively, with 7 bases between them. The CDR3 spans 14 residues. The CDR3 DNA is TGTGCCAGCAGCTTGGACAGTTTCTCCTACGAGCAGTACTTC. It encodes CASSLDSFSYEQYF.

The genes are TRBV6-1 and TRBJ2-5, with D unresolved. Germline CDR1 reads MNHNS; CDR2 reads SASEGT. The CDR3 runs to 13 residues. V shed 4 bases and J shed 3 bases, with 9 bases lying between them. In DNA, the CDR3 is TGTGCCAGCAGTGTAGAAAGGGAAGAGACCCAGTACTTC. This codes for CASSVEREETQYF.

This clone was seen a few times. The gene calls are TRBV7-6 and TRBJ1-1, with D tentatively TRBD1 (5 bases). Looked up from germline, CDR1 is SGHVS and CDR2 is FNYEAQ. The CDR3 loop spans 14 amino acids. V shed 6 bases and J shed 1 base, with 12 bases lying between them. In nucleotides, the CDR3 is TGTGCCAGCAGTCCCCACGGGGGGAACACTGAAGCTTTCTTT. This encodes CASSPHGGNTEAFF.

The chain combines TRBV2 with TRBJ2-4; D is possibly TRBD2 (5 bases). V lost 6 bases and J 10 bases, leaving 16 bases between the germline ends. CDR1 is SNHLY and CDR2 is FYNNEI in the germline V gene. The CDR3 contains 13 residues. The CDR3 DNA sequence: TGTGCCAGCAGGGACTCGGATCTCCCAATTCAGTACTTC. Translation gives CASRDSDLPIQYF. The full variable domain, rest sourced from reference TRBV2 and TRBJ2-4, is EPEVTQTPSHQVTQMGQEVILRCVPISNHLYFYWYRQILGQKVEFLVSFYNNEISEKSEIFDDQFSVERPDGSNFTLKIRSTKLEDSAMYFCASRDSDLPIQYFGAGTRLSVL.

This clone has a handful of counts. This specimen includes other DNA sequences encoding the same CDR3. V usage is TRBV7-2 and J usage is TRBJ2-5, with 7 positions matching TRBD2. The CDR3 sequence is 14 residues long. Germline lookup yields CDR1 SGHTA and CDR2 FQGNSA. V was pared by 1 base and J by 5 bases, with 4 bases of the junction left unmatched. The CDR3 region has the DNA TGTGCCAGCAGCTTAGGGGAGGGGTTGGAGACCCAGTACTTC. Residues: CASSLGEGLETQYF.

This clone appeared a few times. This rearrangement joins TRBV6-5 to TRBJ2-7, with TRBD2 matching over 8 bases. V dropped 6 bases and J dropped 4; count of bases not matched to a gene: 8. Germline CDR1 is MNHEY and CDR2 is SVGAGI. The CDR3 spans 14 residues. The CDR3 sequence is CASSWSGSGYEQYF. CDR3 in DNA: TGTGCCAGCAGCTGGAGCGGGAGCGGGTACGAGCAGTACTTC.

Only a few counts were recorded for this clone. The chain links TRBV5-4 to TRBJ2-1, with 14 positions matching TRBD2. The CDR3 spans 15 residues. Trimming took 4 bases from V and 7 from J; bases not matched to a gene: 4. Germline V gene lookup returns CDR1 SGHNT and CDR2 YYREEE (reference sequence). DNA of the CDR3: TGTGCCAGCAGCCCCTGGACTAGCGGGAGGAATGAGCAGTTCTTC. Translating it yields CASSPWTSGRNEQFF. Full variable domain (rest looked up from reference TRBV5-4 and TRBJ2-1): ETGVTQSPTHLIKTRGQQVTLRCSSQSGHNTVSWYQQALGQGPQFIFQYYREEENGRGNFPPRFSGLQFPNYSSELNVNALELDDSALYLCASSPWTSGRNEQFFGPGTRLTVL.

This clone has only a few counts. This chain uses TRBV30 with TRBJ1-2, with D hard to call. Per germline, CDR1 GTSNPN and CDR2 SVGIG (reference sequence). Deletions cut 1 base from V and 5 bases from J, with 8 bases between. This CDR3 contains 12 residues. Written as DNA, the CDR3 is TGTGCCTGGAGTGAAGGGATTTATGGCTACACCTTC. This gives the protein CAWSEGIYGYTF.

This clone has only a few counts. The chain links TRBV29-1 to TRBJ1-6, with 8 nucleotides matching TRBD1. J lost 7 bases, V lost 7 bases, and 6 bases had no gene match. Germline CDR1 and CDR2: SQVTM and ANQGSEA. This CDR3 spans 13 amino acids. CDR3 nucleotide sequence: TGCAGCGCATCGACAGGGGAAAATTCACCCCTCCACTTT. Amino acid sequence: CSASTGENSPLHF.

Many counts were recorded for this clone. CDR3 bases: TGTGCCATCAGTGAGCAAAATGAGCAGTTCTTC. Encoded protein: CAISEQNEQFF. V usage is TRBV10-3 and J usage is TRBJ2-1; no definite D call. V dropped 2 bases and J dropped 7 bases, with 3 bases sitting between them. The CDR3 has 11 residues. CDR1 and CDR2 from the germline V gene are ENHRY and SYGVKD.

The J gene is TRBJ2-3, the V gene TRBV19, with D possibly TRBD2 on 5 matching bases. The CDR3 spans 14 residues. Germline V lookup: CDR1 LNHDA, CDR2 SQIVND (reference sequence). V lost 7 bases and J 6 bases, leaving 17 bases between the germline ends. The CDR3 DNA follows: TGTGCCAGTAAGGAGGCTACTCCCTCGGATACGCAGTATTTT. Its translation: CASKEATPSDTQYF.

On this clone: Other DNA sequences in this sample translate to the same CDR3. This chain uses TRBV29-1 with TRBJ2-4; D might be TRBD1 (7 bases). This CDR3 has 13 amino acids. Germline CDR1 SQVTM, CDR2 ANQGSEA. Trimming took off 4 bases at V and 8 bases at J, with 15 bases between the two ends. DNA of the CDR3: TGCAGCGTTGGGAGGGACAGCCCGGACATTCAGTACTTC. The encoded protein is CSVGRDSPDIQYF.

In its sample, this clone was seen a few times. V usage is TRBV10-3 and J usage is TRBJ2-5; 14 bases are a match to TRBD2. CDR1 ENHRY and CDR2 SYGVKD come from the germline V gene. CDR3 length: 17 residues. The V segment lost 3 bases and the J segment 2 bases; nucleotides outside the gene matches: 5. In nucleotides, the CDR3 is TGTGCCATCAGTGATGCGAGGACTAGCGGGGGGCAAGAGACCCAGTACTTC. Its protein is CAISDARTSGGQETQYF.